The subject of this entry is one TCR beta chain. Antigen: not known. This sample was included in a study of radiotherapy plus CTLA-4 blockade in lung cancer. Findings and limits, study-wide: Researchers report tumor-derived TCR clones expanding in blood after radiotherapy plus ipilimumab. Early blood T cell clone dynamics, with interferon-beta, were reported to best predict response.

This CDR3 spans 13 amino acids. V lost 1 base, J lost 4 bases, and 4 bases lay in between. Germline V gene data show CDR1 as SGHAT and CDR2 as FQDESV (reference sequence). Repertoires were generated with immunoSEQ multiplex PCR, while TCRdb's copy carries only in-frame clones and drops some. The sample shows roughly 85,000 clones, roughly 86% of them seen only once. This chain joins TRBV11-1 and TRBJ1-4; D gene unclear. This material consisted of peripheral blood, taken from a patient treated with radiotherapy plus ipilimumab. The TCR was taken from a human donor with non-small cell lung cancer that progressed on radiotherapy plus ipilimumab. CDR3 DNA sequence: TGTGCCAGCAGCTTAGTCGGTAATGAAAAACTGTTTTTT. Its translation: CASSLVGNEKLFF.